The source of this T cell receptor beta chain is a study of Ad26.COV2.S vaccination and SARS-CoV-2 variants. Some clones are missing from TCRdb's copy, which holds only in-frame ones; the method was immunoSEQ multiplex PCR. The table shows hundreds of thousands of clones, with 70% to 90% occurring only once. This sample's treatment: roughly 20 received Ad26.COV2.S at low or high dose, single or two shots; roughly five received placebo; per-sample allocation not given. Day 63 after the first injection of vaccine or placebo was the sampling time. In Boston, the donor was an adult between 18-55 years of age. An Ad26 vector that expressed Wuhan-strain SARS-CoV-2 spike constituted the vaccine. Germline V lookup: CDR1 SGHDT, CDR2 YYEEEE. This CDR3 spans 15 amino acids. V dropped 0 bases and J dropped 3 bases, with 13 bases sitting between them.

Sequences were derived from peripheral blood, sampled in a trial of Ad26.COV2.S vaccine versus placebo. This chain links TRBV5-6 with TRBJ2-7; D is unclear. The receptor's source is a person between 18 and 65 years old who received the Ad26.COV2.S COVID-19 vaccine or a placebo. This CDR3 is CASSLAEYLVYEQYF. In DNA form, the CDR3 reads TGTGCCAGCAGCTTGGCCGAGTATCTTGTCTACGAGCAGTACTTC. The full variable domain, its missing parts supplied by reference TRBV5-6 and TRBJ2-7, is DAGVTQSPTHLIKTRGQQVTLRCSPKSGHDTVSWYQQALGQGPQFIFQYYEEEERQRGNFPDRFSGHQFPNYSSELNVNALLLGDSALYLCASSLAEYLVYEQYFGPGTRLTVT.